This TCR beta chain emerged from a study of T-cell memory formation after mild COVID-19. Findings and caveats of the study: Shrinking CD4+ clones were chiefly CM and EM; CD8+ ones were chiefly EMRA. Contracting clones from day 15 to 85 had balanced CD4/CD8; later expanders favoured CD4+.

There are a few counts of this clonotype. The antigen is unknown. The V end lost 4 bases, the J end lost 3 bases, and 16 bases lay between the germline ends. The CDR3 has 16 amino acids. The germline CDR1 and CDR2 sequences are LGHDT and YNNKEL (reference sequence). Constant-segment primers were used for 5'RACE, and the resulting TCR alpha and TCR beta cDNA libraries carried sample barcodes and UMIs. TCRdb re-called the 5' RACE reads through MiXCR, storing one row per CDR3 protein. The data contain more than 300,000 distinct CDR3 sequences, around 20% of them singletons. What was sequenced was PBMCs or a T cell subset sorted from them (not recorded which). This sequence was found in a man aged 18 to 35 who had mild COVID-19 (a few samples of this study predate the infection). Cell type and time point are not known. This chain joins TRBV3-1 and TRBJ1-5; weak D call: TRBD1 (6 bases). CDR3 coding DNA: TGTGCCAGCAGCCGGGGGGCAAGTCAGTTCAATCAGCCCCAGCATTTT. It is translated as CASSRGASQFNQPQHF.